These T cell receptor beta chains were read from a single sample in a study of cytomegalovirus exposure and HLA in healthy donors. The protocol was immunoSEQ multiplex PCR, while the TCRdb copy is restricted to in-frame clones and leaves out a portion. The repertoire includes over 200,000 clones, roughly 80% of them detected once, and roughly 5.7% sits in the top ten. The sequencing sample was made of PBMCs. The receptors derive from a woman aged 18-29 years in good health and CMV-seronegative. The CDR3 runs from the conserved cysteine through the conserved F or W. A clone size is listed for some rows: how often the clone was seen (once, few, many), or a class if it is expanded.

>TRBJ1-1|TRBV10-2|once
CASSELGGGFEAFF
>TRBJ1-5|TRBV4-1|-
CASSQAPGPNFQPQHF
>TRBJ1-3|TRBV10-3|-
CAISESRTVGNTIYF
>TRBJ2-3|TRBV30|-
CAWRGGSTDTQYF
>TRBJ1-1|TRBV7-2|many
CASSLPSNTEAFF
>TRBJ1-2|TRBV6-5|-
CASSQGKAGNGYTF
>TRBJ1-1|TRBV30|-
CAWRKTLMGTEAFF
>TRBJ1-5|TRBV4-1|few
CASSHGGTGQPQHF
>TRBJ2-3|TRBV29-1|-
CSVGGTSGPTDTQYF
>TRBJ1-2|TRBV27|-
CASWRTGANYGYTF
>TRBJ2-1|TRBV5-1|-
CASSLVAGYEQFF
>TRBJ1-3|TRBV6-1|-
CASSEARSGNTIYF
>TRBJ1-3|TRBV18|-
CASSPTTGRNTIYF
>TRBJ1-1|TRBV5-1|-
CASSLQDTNTEAFF
>TRBJ2-3|TRBV29-1|-
CSVELAGGTDTQYF
>TRBJ2-7|TRBV27|-
CASSDIYEQYF
>TRBJ1-5|TRBV28|many
CASSTLMWGPSNQPQHF